The rows below give T cell receptor beta chains drawn from one sample of a study of regulatory T cells in long-lasting Graves disease. Via MiXCR, TCRdb re-called the multiplex PCR reads, giving one row per CDR3 protein. The sample records about 430,000 distinct CDR3 sequences, roughly 21% being singletons. The sequencing used peripheral blood mononuclear cells (PBMCs), collected when the disease was refractory, from a patient treated with antithyroid drugs. These TCRs come from a female donor with Graves disease. The CDR3 runs from the conserved cysteine through the conserved F or W. The size of a clone is reported for some rows only, either as once, few or many, or as a class for expanded clones.

>-|TRBV28
CASSWARGGTDTQYF
>many|TRBV6-1
CARTTEGQVVSYEQYF
>few|TRBV24-1
CATSDFGSLDSGELFF
>few|TRBV20-1
CSASTNEKLFF
>many|TRBV29-1
CSVDQTGTQETQYF
>many|TRBV7-2
CASSLTGGPETQYF
>-|TRBV13
CASSSRLVSYEQYF
>many|TRBV15
CATRPGRGGSYEQYF
>-|TRBV9
CASRGHPSFSSYEQYF
>few|TRBV6-2/TRBV6-3
CASSYSGAGGGGYTF
>many|TRBV6-1
CASSEGIFNRYGYTF
>many|TRBV7-3
CASSSGLGSTDTQYF
>many|TRBV20-1
CSAGTGTVETQYF
>-|TRBV2
CASSEAPSGGTDTQYF
>-|TRBV11-2
CASSLVSDEQFF
>-|TRBV7-2
CASSLVSQVNSPLHF
>-|TRBV2
CASREQAGANVLTF
>many|TRBV3-1
CASSHVGTSGREQFF
>few|TRBV5-1
CASSLLGGLLNTEAFF
>many|TRBV10-3
CAISRQGGSSGANVLTF
>many|TRBV6-5
CASSYLGSGQETQYF
>-|TRBV5-1
CASSEDNSNTGELFF